This is a list of T cell receptor beta chains from one sample in a study of PD-L1 blockade in urothelial cancer. Assay used: immunoSEQ multiplex PCR; TCRdb lists only in-frame clones, some missing. This sample has 45,000 to 55,000 clones, with around 74% found just once. Sequences were derived from PBMCs, sampled around atezolizumab (anti-PD-L1) treatment. These receptors were collected from a man between 70 and 80 years old with urothelial cancer. CDR3s include the opening cysteine and the closing phenylalanine or tryptophan. D genes are given only for firm matches. Clone size is not always given. Where it is, it says once, few, many or a class for expanded clones.

clone size: .
V gene: TRBV6-6
J gene: TRBJ2-2
CDR3 length: 15
D gene: .
CDR3 DNA: TGTGCCAGCAGTGATAAGGGGGAGGGGGCCGGGGAGCTGTTTTTT
CDR3 protein: CASSDKGEGAGELFF

clone size: .
V gene: TRBV5-5
J gene: TRBJ2-5
CDR3 length: 15
D gene: .
CDR3 DNA: TGTGCCAGCAGCTTGGTGTCGGACTCTCAAGAGACCCAGTACTTC
CDR3 protein: CASSLVSDSQETQYF

clone size: .
V gene: TRBV5-1
J gene: TRBJ2-5
CDR3 length: 17
D gene: TRBD1
CDR3 DNA: TGCGCCAGCAGCTTGACCGGGACAGGGCCTCATTTGGAGACCCAGTACTTC
CDR3 protein: CASSLTGTGPHLETQYF

clone size: .
V gene: TRBV19
J gene: TRBJ2-7
CDR3 length: 15
D gene: TRBD2
CDR3 DNA: TGTGCCAGTAGTCCCGGGGGTAGCGGGAGCCACGAGCAGTACTTC
CDR3 protein: CASSPGGSGSHEQYF

clone size: .
V gene: TRBV5-2
J gene: TRBJ1-1
CDR3 length: 24
D gene: .
CDR3 DNA: TGCGCCAGCAACTTCAAGCCTCTGATTGGAGCCTCCGGGACAGGGGGATCTATGAACACTGAAGCTTTCTTT
CDR3 protein: CASNFKPLIGASGTGGSMNTEAFF

clone size: once
V gene: TRBV29-1
J gene: TRBJ1-4
CDR3 length: 15
D gene: .
CDR3 DNA: TGCAGCGTTACTCCTCCGGGACTTACTAATGAAAAACTGTTTTTT
CDR3 protein: CSVTPPGLTNEKLFF

clone size: once
V gene: TRBV6-4
J gene: TRBJ2-7
CDR3 length: 14
D gene: TRBD2
CDR3 DNA: TGTGCCAGCAAGGCACTAGCGGGATCCTACGAGCAGTACTTC
CDR3 protein: CASKALAGSYEQYF

clone size: .
V gene: TRBV2
J gene: TRBJ2-5
CDR3 length: 14
D gene: TRBD1
CDR3 DNA: TGTGCCAGCAGTGATAGGACAGGGGAAGAGACCCAGTACTTC
CDR3 protein: CASSDRTGEETQYF

clone size: .
V gene: TRBV28
J gene: TRBJ1-3
CDR3 length: 18
D gene: TRBD1
CDR3 DNA: TGTGCCAGCAGTTTACGTCAGGGGGTAATCCTCTCGGGAAACACCATATATTTT
CDR3 protein: CASSLRQGVILSGNTIYF

clone size: .
V gene: TRBV6-5
J gene: TRBJ2-1
CDR3 length: 15
D gene: .
CDR3 DNA: TGTGCCAGCAGTTACTCGGGGGGAGAAAACAATGAGCAGTTCTTC
CDR3 protein: CASSYSGGENNEQFF

clone size: once
V gene: TRBV5-1
J gene: TRBJ2-3
CDR3 length: 15
D gene: .
CDR3 DNA: TGCGCCAGCAGCGTACAGGGAAGTAGGACAGATACGCAGTATTTT
CDR3 protein: CASSVQGSRTDTQYF

clone size: few
V gene: TRBV10-3
J gene: TRBJ2-3
CDR3 length: 15
D gene: TRBD1
CDR3 DNA: TGTGCCATCAGTGTAGGACAGGGTGGCACAGATACGCAGTATTTT
CDR3 protein: CAISVGQGGTDTQYF

clone size: .
V gene: TRBV29-1
J gene: TRBJ2-3
CDR3 length: 12
D gene: .
CDR3 DNA: TGCAGCGTTGACATCCAGCGGTATACGCAGTATTTT
CDR3 protein: CSVDIQRYTQYF

clone size: .
V gene: TRBV28
J gene: TRBJ2-5
CDR3 length: 15
D gene: TRBD2
CDR3 DNA: TGTGCCACTCAATTGAGTAGCGGGAGTTGGGAGACCCAGTACTTC
CDR3 protein: CATQLSSGSWETQYF

clone size: few
V gene: TRBV28
J gene: TRBJ1-1
CDR3 length: 12
D gene: TRBD1
CDR3 DNA: TGTGCCAGCAGTCCAGGACAGGGGACGGGGACTTTT
CDR3 protein: CASSPGQGTGTF

clone size: .
V gene: TRBV10-1
J gene: TRBJ1-1
CDR3 length: 13
D gene: .
CDR3 DNA: TGCGCCAGCAGTGCAACCCAGGGCGGTGCAGCTTTCTTT
CDR3 protein: CASSATQGGAAFF

clone size: .
V gene: TRBV5-1
J gene: TRBJ2-5
CDR3 length: 16
D gene: TRBD1
CDR3 DNA: TGCGCCAGCAGTAAAAATGCAGGGGGCGCAGGAGAGACCCAGTACTTC
CDR3 protein: CASSKNAGGAGETQYF

clone size: .
V gene: TRBV30
J gene: TRBJ2-1
CDR3 length: 14
D gene: .
CDR3 DNA: TGTGCCTGGAGGAATAGGGACTCGTACAATGAGCAGTTCTTC
CDR3 protein: CAWRNRDSYNEQFF

clone size: .
V gene: TRBV7-6
J gene: TRBJ2-3
CDR3 length: 17
D gene: TRBD2
CDR3 DNA: TGTGCCAGCAGCACCGGGGCGGCCGGGAGGGGCACAGATACGCAGTATTTT
CDR3 protein: CASSTGAAGRGTDTQYF

clone size: .
V gene: TRBV6-1
J gene: TRBJ1-2
CDR3 length: 11
D gene: TRBD1
CDR3 DNA: TGTGCCAGCGACAGGGTAAATGGCTACACCTTC
CDR3 protein: CASDRVNGYTF

clone size: .
V gene: TRBV2
J gene: TRBJ1-1
CDR3 length: 11
D gene: .
CDR3 DNA: TGTGCCAGCCAACTAAACACTGAAGCTTTCTTT
CDR3 protein: CASQLNTEAFF

clone size: .
V gene: TRBV9
J gene: TRBJ1-2
CDR3 length: 14
D gene: .
CDR3 DNA: TGTGCCAGCAGCGTACTCGGGGGTAACTATGGCTACACCTTC
CDR3 protein: CASSVLGGNYGYTF